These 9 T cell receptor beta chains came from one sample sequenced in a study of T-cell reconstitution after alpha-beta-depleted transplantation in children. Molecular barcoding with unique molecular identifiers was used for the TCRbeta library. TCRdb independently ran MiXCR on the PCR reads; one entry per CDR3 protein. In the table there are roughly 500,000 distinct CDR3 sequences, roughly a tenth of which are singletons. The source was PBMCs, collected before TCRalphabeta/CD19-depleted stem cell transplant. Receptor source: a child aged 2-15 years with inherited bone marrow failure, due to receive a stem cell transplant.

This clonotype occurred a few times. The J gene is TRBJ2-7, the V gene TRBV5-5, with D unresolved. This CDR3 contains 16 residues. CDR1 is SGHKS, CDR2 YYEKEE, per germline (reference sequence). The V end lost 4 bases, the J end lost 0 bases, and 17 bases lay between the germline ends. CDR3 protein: CASSPFGRPSSYEQYF. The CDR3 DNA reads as TGTGCCAGCAGCCCATTCGGACGGCCGAGCTCCTACGAGCAGTACTTC.

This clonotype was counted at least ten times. CDR3 in amino acids: CASRDTNALEAFF. CDR3 DNA: TGTGCCAGCCGGGACACCAATGCACTGGAAGCTTTCTTT. V gene TRBV27 combines with J gene TRBJ1-1, with a weak D call TRBD1 (6 bases). V was pared by 8 bases and J by 8 bases, with 18 bases between. The germline gives CDR1 MNHEY, CDR2 SMNVEV (reference sequence). The CDR3 sequence is 13 residues long.

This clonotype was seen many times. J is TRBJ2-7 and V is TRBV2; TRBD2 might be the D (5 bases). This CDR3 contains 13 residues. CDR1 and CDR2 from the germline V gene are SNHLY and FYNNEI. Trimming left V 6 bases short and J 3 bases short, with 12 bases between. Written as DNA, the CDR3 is TGTGCCAGCAGATGGACTGGGCTCTACGAGCAGTACTTC. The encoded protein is CASRWTGLYEQYF.

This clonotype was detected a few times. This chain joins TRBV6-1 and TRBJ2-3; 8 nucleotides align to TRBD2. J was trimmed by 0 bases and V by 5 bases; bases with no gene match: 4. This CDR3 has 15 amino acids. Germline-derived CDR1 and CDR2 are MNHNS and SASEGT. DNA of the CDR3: TGTGCCAGCAGTAATAGCGGGGATAGCACAGATACGCAGTATTTT. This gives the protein CASSNSGDSTDTQYF.

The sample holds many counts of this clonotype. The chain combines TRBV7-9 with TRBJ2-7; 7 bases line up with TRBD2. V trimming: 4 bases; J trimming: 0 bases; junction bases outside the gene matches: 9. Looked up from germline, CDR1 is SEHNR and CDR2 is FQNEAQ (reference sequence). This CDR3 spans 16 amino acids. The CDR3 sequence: CASSYLPSSGSYEQYF. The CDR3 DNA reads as TGTGCCAGCAGCTACCTCCCCTCTAGCGGCTCCTACGAGCAGTACTTC.

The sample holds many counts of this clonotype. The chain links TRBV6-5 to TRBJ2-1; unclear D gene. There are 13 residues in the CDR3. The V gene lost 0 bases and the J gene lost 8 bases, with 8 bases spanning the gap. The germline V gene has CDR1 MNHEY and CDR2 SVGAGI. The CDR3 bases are TGTGCCAGCAGTTACTCGAGTGGGTATGAGCAGTTCTTC. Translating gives CASSYSSGYEQFF.

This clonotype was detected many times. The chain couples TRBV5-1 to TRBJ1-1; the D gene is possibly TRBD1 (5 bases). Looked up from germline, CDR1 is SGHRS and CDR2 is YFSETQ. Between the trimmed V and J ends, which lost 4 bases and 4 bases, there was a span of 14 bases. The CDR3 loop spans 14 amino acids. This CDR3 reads CASSELGGSTEAFF. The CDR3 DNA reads TGCGCCAGCAGCGAGCTCGGGGGGAGCACTGAAGCTTTCTTT.

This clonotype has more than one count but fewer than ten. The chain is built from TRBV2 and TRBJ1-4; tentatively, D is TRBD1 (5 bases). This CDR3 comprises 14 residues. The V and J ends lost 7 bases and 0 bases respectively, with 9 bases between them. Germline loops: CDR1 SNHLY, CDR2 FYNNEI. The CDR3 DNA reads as TGTGCCAGCACAGGGAGGGCAACTAATGAAAAACTGTTTTTT. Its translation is CASTGRATNEKLFF.

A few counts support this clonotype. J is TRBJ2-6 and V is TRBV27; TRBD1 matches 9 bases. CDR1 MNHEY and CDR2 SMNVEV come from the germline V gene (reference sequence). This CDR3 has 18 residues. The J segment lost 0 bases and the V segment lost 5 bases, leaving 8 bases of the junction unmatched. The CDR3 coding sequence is TGTGCCAGCAGTGTGGGACAGGGTTATCCCTCTGGGGCCAACGTCCTGACTTTC. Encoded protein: CASSVGQGYPSGANVLTF.